The present T cell receptor (beta chain) was sequenced within a study of T cells after yellow fever vaccination. Notes on the study in general: Shared CD4/CD8 clonotypes were a small share, likely from convergent recombination.

This clonotype was picked up a small number of times. Its target is unknown. Each CDR3 protein is one row after TCRdb ran MiXCR on the 5' RACE reads. The repertoire holds 300,000 or so distinct CDR3 sequences, roughly 8.4% seen once, with under 20% in the top ten. After removal of 5 bases from V and 4 bases from J, the junction contained 9 bases not matched to a gene. The CDR3 spans 15 residues. Per the germline V gene, CDR1 is SGHVS and CDR2 is FNYEAQ. The receptor's source is a man younger than 35 who received the YFV17D yellow fever vaccine. Sample: PBMCs, taken approximately 40 days after the first yellow fever vaccination. V gene TRBV7-6 combines with J gene TRBJ1-1; 8 bases line up with TRBD1. Written as DNA, the CDR3 is TGTGCCAGCAGCCCGCCGGGACAGGTGGGCACTGAAGCTTTCTTT. Translated: CASSPPGQVGTEAFF. Full variable domain (rest looked up from reference TRBV7-6 and TRBJ1-1): GAGVSQSPRYKVTKRGQDVALRCDPISGHVSLYWYRQALGQGPEFLTYFNYEAQQDKSGLPNDRFSAERPEGSISTLTIQRTEQRDSAMYRCASSPPGQVGTEAFFGQGTRLTVV.